This TCR beta chain emerged from a study of OX40 agonist ivuxolimab in advanced cancers. In the study overall: Three patients got partial responses; one had hepatocellular carcinoma and two had cutaneous melanoma. Broader study findings: Relative to CD4+ cells, CD8+ T cells on average had more expanded clones. The antigens recognized by the expanded peripheral T cells, that is their antigen specificity, were not determined.

There are 14 residues in the CDR3. The germline V gene has CDR1 LNHNV and CDR2 YYDKDF (reference sequence). The ends were cut back, 0 bases at V and 4 bases at J, with 9 bases in the middle. Method: immunoSEQ multiplex PCR; TCRdb's copy keeps in-frame clones and lacks some. The sample lists under 70,000 clones; 85% were seen once. Comment on this clone: Its antigen is unknown.

This sequence joins TRBV15 and TRBJ1-2; D is unclear. The input for sequencing was CD4+ or CD8+ T cells sorted from blood, taken in a trial of the OX40 agonist ivuxolimab. The clonotype originates from an adult with an advanced solid tumor such as melanoma, head and neck, liver or kidney cancer. CDR3 residues: CATSREVRGYGYTF. In DNA, the CDR3 is TGTGCCACCAGCAGAGAGGTCCGTGGCTATGGCTACACCTTC.